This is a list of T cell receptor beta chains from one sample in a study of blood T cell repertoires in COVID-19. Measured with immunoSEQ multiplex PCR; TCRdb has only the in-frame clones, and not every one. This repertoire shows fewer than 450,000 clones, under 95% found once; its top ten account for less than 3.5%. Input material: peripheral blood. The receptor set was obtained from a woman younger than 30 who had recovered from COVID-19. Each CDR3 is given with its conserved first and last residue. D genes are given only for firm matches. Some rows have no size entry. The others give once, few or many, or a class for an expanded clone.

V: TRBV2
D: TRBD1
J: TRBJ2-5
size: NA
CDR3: CASREQGTETQYF
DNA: TGTGCCAGCAGGGAACAGGGGACGGAGACCCAGTACTTC

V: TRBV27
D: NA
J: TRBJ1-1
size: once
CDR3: CASSPTTGSVTEAFF
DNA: TGTGCCAGCAGTCCCACAACAGGGTCGGTCACTGAAGCTTTCTTT

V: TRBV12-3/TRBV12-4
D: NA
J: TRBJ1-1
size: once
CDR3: CASSQSSEAFF
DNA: TGTGCCAGCAGTCAGTCAAGTGAAGCTTTCTTT

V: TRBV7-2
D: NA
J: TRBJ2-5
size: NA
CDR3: CASSLGATKRETQYF
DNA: TGTGCCAGCAGCTTGGGGGCGACTAAACGAGAGACCCAGTACTTC

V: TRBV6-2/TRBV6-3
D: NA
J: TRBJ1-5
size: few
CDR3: CASSKTVSNQPQHF
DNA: TGTGCCAGCAGTAAGACAGTTAGCAATCAGCCCCAGCATTTT

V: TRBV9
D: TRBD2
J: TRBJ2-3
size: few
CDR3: CASSVVAGEPTDTQYF
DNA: TGTGCCAGCAGCGTAGTCGCGGGAGAACCCACAGATACGCAGTATTTT

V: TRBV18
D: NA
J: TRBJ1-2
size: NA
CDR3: CASSPYEENYGYTF
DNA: TGTGCCAGCTCACCATATGAGGAGAACTATGGCTACACCTTC

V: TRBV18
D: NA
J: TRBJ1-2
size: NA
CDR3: CASSPTARAGGYTF
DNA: TGTGCCAGCTCACCGACGGCCAGGGCTGGCGGCTACACCTTC

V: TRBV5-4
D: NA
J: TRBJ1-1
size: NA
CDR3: CASSFSSLNTEAFF
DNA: TGTGCCAGCAGCTTCAGTTCTTTGAACACTGAAGCTTTCTTT

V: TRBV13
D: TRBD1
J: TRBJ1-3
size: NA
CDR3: CASRKTGTGNTIYF
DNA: TGTGCCAGCAGGAAGACAGGGACTGGAAACACCATATATTTT

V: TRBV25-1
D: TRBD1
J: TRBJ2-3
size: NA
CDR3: CASSPPGTGLRTDTQYF
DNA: TGTGCCAGCAGTCCGCCCGGGACAGGGCTCCGCACAGATACGCAGTATTTT

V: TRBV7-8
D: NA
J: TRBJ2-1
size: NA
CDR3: CASSLQGRSYNEQFF
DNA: TGTGCCAGCAGCCTACAGGGGAGGTCCTACAATGAGCAGTTCTTC

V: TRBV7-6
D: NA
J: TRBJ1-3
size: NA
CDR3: CASSRRWGGNSGNTIYF
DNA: TGTGCCAGCAGCCGCCGGTGGGGCGGCAACTCTGGAAACACCATATATTTT

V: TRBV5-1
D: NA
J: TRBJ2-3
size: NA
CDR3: CASTTRGRGVDTQYF
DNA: TGCGCCAGCACCACACGGGGTCGTGGGGTAGATACGCAGTATTTT

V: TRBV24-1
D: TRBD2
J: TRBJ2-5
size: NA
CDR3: CATSDLSGRDQETQYF
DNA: TGTGCCACCAGTGATTTAAGCGGGAGGGATCAAGAGACCCAGTACTTC

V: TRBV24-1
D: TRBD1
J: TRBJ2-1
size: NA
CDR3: CATSDFGQGALSEQFF
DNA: TGTGCCACCAGTGATTTTGGGCAGGGGGCGCTGAGTGAGCAGTTCTTC

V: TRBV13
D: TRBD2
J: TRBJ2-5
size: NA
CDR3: CASSWLAGGLQETQYF
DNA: TGTGCCAGCAGCTGGCTAGCGGGAGGGTTGCAAGAGACCCAGTACTTC

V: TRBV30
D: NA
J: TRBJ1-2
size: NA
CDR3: CAWIKGGYYGYTF
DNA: TGTGCCTGGATAAAGGGCGGGTACTATGGCTACACCTTC

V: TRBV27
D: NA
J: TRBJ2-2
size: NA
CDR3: CASSLRGSTGNTGELFF
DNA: TGTGCCAGCAGTTTAAGGGGTAGTACAGGGAACACCGGGGAGCTGTTTTTT

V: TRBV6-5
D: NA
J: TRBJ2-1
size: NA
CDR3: CASARDDFNEQFF
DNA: TGTGCCAGCGCGCGGGACGATTTCAATGAGCAGTTCTTC

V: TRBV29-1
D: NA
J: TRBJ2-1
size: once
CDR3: CSVEYGYNEQFF
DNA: TGCAGCGTTGAATACGGTTACAATGAGCAGTTCTTC

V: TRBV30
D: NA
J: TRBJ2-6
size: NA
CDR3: CAWIGSGPNAGANVLTF
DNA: TGTGCCTGGATCGGTAGCGGACCGAACGCTGGGGCCAACGTCCTGACTTTC

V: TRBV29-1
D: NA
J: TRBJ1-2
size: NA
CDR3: CSVGGTPQGNYGYTF
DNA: TGCAGCGTTGGGGGGACACCCCAAGGAAATTATGGCTACACCTTC

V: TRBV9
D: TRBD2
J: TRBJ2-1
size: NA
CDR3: CASSVGRTSGSRGEQFF
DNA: TGTGCCAGCAGCGTAGGACGGACTAGCGGGAGTCGCGGTGAGCAGTTCTTC

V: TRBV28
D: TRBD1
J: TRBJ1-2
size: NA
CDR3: CASSLLQGAYSYTF
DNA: TGTGCCAGCAGTTTATTACAGGGGGCTTACAGCTACACCTTC

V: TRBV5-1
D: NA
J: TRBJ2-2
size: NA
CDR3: CASSGRFANTGELFF
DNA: TGCGCCAGCAGCGGGAGGTTCGCGAACACCGGGGAGCTGTTTTTT

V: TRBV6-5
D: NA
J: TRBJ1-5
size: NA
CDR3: CALGAPNQPQHF
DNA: TGTGCCTTAGGGGCACCCAATCAGCCCCAGCATTTT

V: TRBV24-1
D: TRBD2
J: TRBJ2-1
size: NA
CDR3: CATSDLGTSGSYNEQFF
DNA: TGTGCCACCAGTGATTTGGGGACTAGCGGGAGCTACAATGAGCAGTTCTTC

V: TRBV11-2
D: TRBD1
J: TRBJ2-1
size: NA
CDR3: CASSLAPTGSEQFF
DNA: TGTGCCAGCAGCTTAGCTCCGACAGGGAGTGAGCAGTTCTTC

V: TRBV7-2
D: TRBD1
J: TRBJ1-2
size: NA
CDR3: CASGGQGDYGYTF
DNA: TGTGCCAGCGGCGGGCAGGGGGACTATGGCTACACCTTC

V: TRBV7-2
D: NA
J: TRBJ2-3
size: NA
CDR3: CASSLAKRYTDTQYF
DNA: TGTGCCAGCAGCTTAGCAAAGCGGTACACAGATACGCAGTATTTT

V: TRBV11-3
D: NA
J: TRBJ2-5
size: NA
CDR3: CASSRRTEETQYF
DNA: TGTGCCAGCAGCCGCCGGACAGAGGAGACCCAGTACTTC

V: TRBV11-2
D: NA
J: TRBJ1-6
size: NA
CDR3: CASQVSSYNSPLHF
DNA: TGTGCCAGCCAAGTGAGCTCCTATAATTCACCCCTCCACTTT

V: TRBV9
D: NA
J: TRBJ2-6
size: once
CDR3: CASSAQASGANVLTF
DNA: TGTGCCAGCAGCGCACAGGCCTCTGGGGCCAACGTCCTGACTTTC

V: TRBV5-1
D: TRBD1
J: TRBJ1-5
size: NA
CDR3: CASSFGTGSQPQHF
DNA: TGCGCCAGCAGCTTCGGGACAGGAAGTCAGCCCCAGCATTTT